One T cell receptor (beta chain) is described in this entry. Antigen specificity is unknown. TCRdb keeps only in-frame clones here, not all; method: immunoSEQ multiplex PCR. In the table there are tens of thousands of clones, under 85% of which are singletons. The data originate from a study of vaccination effects on CD4 cells after COVID-19. Study-level findings and limits: Early post-infection timepoints were missing from the study, which also had few convalescent patients.

CD4+ T cells specific for antigen were expanded with viral peptide pools by the ViraFEST assay before sequencing. After roughly 9 days in culture, the CD4+ T cells were isolated. Each vaccine recipient was nucleocapsid antibody negative and had no prior SARS-CoV-2 infection. IL-2 medium was substituted for half the medium on days 3 and 7. Losses at the gene ends were 8 bases for V and 7 bases for J; bases not matched to a gene: 7. This CDR3 spans 14 amino acids. CDR1 is SGHAT and CDR2 is FQNNGV in the germline V gene. This sample comprised CD4+ T cells from PBMCs cultured with HCoV-NL63 spike peptides, obtained before COVID-19 vaccination. This chain uses TRBV11-2 with TRBJ2-4; 11 bases are a match to TRBD2. This TCR was recovered from a human donor who received a COVID-19 vaccine. The CDR3 coding sequence is TGTGCCAGCCGTAGCGGGGGGGAAGGTAACATTCAGTACTTC. Amino acids: CASRSGGEGNIQYF.